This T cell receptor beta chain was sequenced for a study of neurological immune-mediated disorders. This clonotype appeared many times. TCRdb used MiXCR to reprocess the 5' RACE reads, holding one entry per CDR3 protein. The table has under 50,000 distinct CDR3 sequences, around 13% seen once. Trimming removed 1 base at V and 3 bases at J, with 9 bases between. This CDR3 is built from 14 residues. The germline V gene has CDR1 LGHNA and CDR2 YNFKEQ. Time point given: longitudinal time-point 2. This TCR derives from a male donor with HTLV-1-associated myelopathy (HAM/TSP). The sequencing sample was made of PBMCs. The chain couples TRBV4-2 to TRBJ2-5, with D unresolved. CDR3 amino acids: CASSQVSTKETQYF. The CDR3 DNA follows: TGTGCCAGCAGCCAAGTGTCCACTAAAGAGACCCAGTACTTC.